The TCR beta chain under discussion was sequenced for a study of beta chain features in type 1 diabetes. Looking at the study overall: The examined sorted cells totaled roughly 110,000,000 across samples. Study observations and caveats: Shorter TCRB CDR3s, moderately but significantly so, marked every one of the four CD4+ subsets in Type 1 diabetes patients.

TCRB transcripts that were expressed got sequenced, as all of the isolated RNA had been reverse transcribed. About 3.7 million reads per sample were averaged for naive, central memory and regulatory samples. The repertoire was sequenced with immunoSEQ multiplex PCR; TCRdb's copy has only in-frame clones and lacks some. The sample contains a few hundred thousand clones, about 12% of which appear only once. It was via CD45RO/CCR7/CD25/CD127/CD95/CD27 that CD4+ naive, central memory, regulatory and stem cell-like memory cells were sorted. Comments on this clone: Its antigen is as yet unknown.

CDR3 length: 15 residues. V trimming: 5 bases; J trimming: 4 bases; junction bases outside the gene matches: 8. CDR1 SGHNT and CDR2 YENEEA come from the germline V gene. The sequence was collected from a woman aged 18 to 35 with type 1 diabetes. The chain employs TRBV11-3 and TRBJ2-1, with 7 bases lining up with TRBD2. Source material: naive CD4+ T cells from blood. The CDR3 here is CASSKKRGAYNEQFF. CDR3 nucleotide sequence: TGTGCCAGCAGCAAGAAGCGGGGAGCGTACAATGAGCAGTTCTTC.